This is a list of T cell receptor beta chains from one sample in a study of post-analysis software for immune sequencing data. TCRdb re-analysed the PCR reads in MiXCR, keeping a single row per CDR3 protein. The sample has a few hundred thousand distinct CDR3 sequences, less than 35% seen once. The material sequenced was blood. The receptors come from a girl aged 10 to 17 with multiple sclerosis. Each CDR3 is given with its conserved first and last residue. The order of the fields is J gene, clone size, V gene, D gene, CDR3 protein, CDR3 DNA. The D gene is left open where the match is weak. Part of the rows lack a size; the others show once, few, many or a class for expanded clones.

TRBJ2-7	-	TRBV14	-	CASSYNLREYEQYF	TGTGCCAGCAGCTATAACCTAAGGGAGTACGAGCAGTACTTC
TRBJ2-7	-	TRBV2	-	CASSETVSYEQYF	TGTGCCAGCAGTGAAACAGTCTCCTACGAGCAGTACTTC
TRBJ2-7	-	TRBV5-1	-	CASSFEGGGEQYF	TGCGCCAGCAGCTTCGAAGGAGGAGGCGAGCAGTACTTC
TRBJ2-7	many	TRBV10-3	-	CATGTSSSYEQYF	TGTGCGACCGGGACAAGTAGCTCCTACGAGCAGTACTTC
TRBJ2-4	few	TRBV4-1	TRBD2	CASSQGRGEANIQYF	TGCGCCAGCAGCCAAGGGCGGGGGGAGGCAAACATTCAGTACTTC
TRBJ2-7	many	TRBV12-3/TRBV12-4	-	CASSLGGGRSYEQYF	TGTGCCAGCAGTTTAGGTGGGGGCCGTTCCTACGAGCAGTACTTC
TRBJ2-2	few	TRBV6-5	TRBD1	CASWDRVPNTGELFF	TGTGCCAGCTGGGACAGGGTCCCGAACACCGGGGAGCTGTTTTTT
TRBJ2-1	few	TRBV7-8	TRBD2	CASSPRLAGAQSSYNEQFF	TGTGCCAGCAGCCCAAGACTAGCGGGGGCCCAGAGCTCCTACAATGAGCAGTTCTTC
TRBJ2-7	-	TRBV27	TRBD1	CASSPRGQGYEQYF	TGTGCCAGCAGTCCCCGGGGACAGGGGTACGAGCAGTACTTC
TRBJ2-1	-	TRBV12-3/TRBV12-4	-	CASSLNLGASYNEQFF	TGTGCCAGCAGTTTAAATCTTGGGGCCTCCTACAATGAGCAGTTCTTC
TRBJ2-2	-	TRBV13	-	CASSPRGGNTGELFF	TGTGCCAGCAGTCCGAGGGGGGGAAACACCGGGGAGCTGTTTTTT
TRBJ1-4	-	TRBV5-1	-	CASSLAGIGEKLFF	TGCGCCAGCAGCTTGGCAGGGATCGGTGAAAAACTGTTTTTT
TRBJ2-3	many	TRBV29-1	-	CSAKRAREETDTQYF	TGCAGCGCTAAAAGGGCCAGGGAAGAAACAGATACGCAGTATTTT
TRBJ2-3	few	TRBV20-1	TRBD2	CSARGTSGAADTQYF	TGCAGTGCTAGAGGGACTAGCGGGGCTGCAGATACGCAGTATTTT
TRBJ2-5	-	TRBV7-9	-	CASSHGSQETQYF	TGTGCCAGCAGCCACGGGTCTCAAGAGACCCAGTACTTC
TRBJ1-2	few	TRBV27	-	CASRVGQGTGYTF	TGTGCCAGCAGAGTCGGCCAGGGGACTGGCTACACCTTC
TRBJ1-5	-	TRBV10-3	-	CAISPATYSNQPQHF	TGTGCCATCAGCCCCGCGACTTATAGCAATCAGCCCCAGCATTTT
TRBJ2-7	-	TRBV9	-	CASSYWENEQYF	TGTGCCAGCAGTTACTGGGAAAACGAGCAGTACTTC
TRBJ2-7	-	TRBV6-5	TRBD1	CASSSLQGAIYEQYF	TGTGCCAGCAGTTCCTTACAGGGGGCAATCTACGAGCAGTACTTC
TRBJ1-1	-	TRBV29-1	TRBD1	CSSWGVGQALHQEAFF	TGCAGCTCGTGGGGGGTGGGACAGGCTCTCCACCAAGAAGCTTTCTTT
TRBJ1-2	few	TRBV7-9	-	CASSQSLYGYTF	TGTGCCAGCAGCCAAAGTCTCTATGGCTACACCTTC
TRBJ2-7	-	TRBV7-2	-	CASSLAEGSMAYEQYF	TGTGCCAGCAGCTTAGCAGAGGGATCTATGGCCTACGAGCAGTACTTC